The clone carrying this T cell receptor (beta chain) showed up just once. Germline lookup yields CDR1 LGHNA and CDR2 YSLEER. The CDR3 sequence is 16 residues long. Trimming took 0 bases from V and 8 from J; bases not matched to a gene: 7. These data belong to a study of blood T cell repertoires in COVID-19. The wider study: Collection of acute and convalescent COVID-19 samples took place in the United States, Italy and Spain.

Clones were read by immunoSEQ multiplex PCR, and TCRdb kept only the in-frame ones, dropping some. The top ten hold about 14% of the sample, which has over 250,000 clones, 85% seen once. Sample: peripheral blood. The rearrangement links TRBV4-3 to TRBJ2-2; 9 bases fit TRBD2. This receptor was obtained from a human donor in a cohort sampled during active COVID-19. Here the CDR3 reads CASSQDGSGSSGELFF. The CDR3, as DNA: TGCGCCAGCAGCCAAGATGGTAGCGGGAGTTCAGGGGAGCTGTTTTTT.